This T cell receptor beta chain comes out of a study of shared clonotypes between healthy human individuals. As defined, naive CD8 cells were CD45RO-negative and positively selected for CCR7, with terminally differentiated effector memory CD45RA+ cells excluded. It was at deep level that the assay was run. Original methodology: ImmunoSEQ yielded junction-only sequences lacking quality scores, so filtering differed. Assay: immunoSEQ multiplex PCR; the TCRdb copy retains only in-frame clones and omits some. That table furnishes V, J and clone size, whereas the DNA furnished D and trimming. Among around 1.9 million clones listed, about 94% were seen once. V shed 2 bases and J shed 2 bases, with 8 bases lying between them. CDR1 is MNHEY, CDR2 SMNVEV, per germline (reference sequence). The CDR3 is made up of 14 amino acids.

This chain connects TRBV27 to TRBJ2-3, with no clear D. The sample consisted of naive CD8+ T cells from PBMCs. This receptor was taken from a man younger than 35 in good health. Some clones in this sample may be carry-over from other donors' samples. The DNA of the CDR3 is TGTGCCAGCAGTTTAGCCCAGAACACAGATACGCAGTATTTT. Translation: CASSLAQNTDTQYF.